These T cell receptor beta chains were read from a single sample in a study of T cells after yellow fever vaccination. TCRdb reprocessed the 5' RACE reads with MiXCR, giving one entry per CDR3 protein. The sample lists around 150,000 distinct CDR3 sequences, 6% to 7.5% occurring once. This specimen was CD4+ T cells sorted from PBMCs, taken less than 6 days after the first yellow fever vaccination. The receptors stem from a man between 18 and 35 years old who received the YFV17D yellow fever vaccine. Both conserved end residues are part of each CDR3. D genes are given only for firm matches. Not every row has a clone size; where given, it reads once, few, many or a size class.

J gene: TRBJ1-1
clone size: few
V gene: TRBV18
D gene: NA
CDR3 protein: CASSPPPGLNTEAFF
CDR3 DNA: TGTGCCAGCTCACCACCGCCAGGATTGAACACTGAAGCTTTCTTT

J gene: TRBJ1-3
clone size: NA
V gene: TRBV18
D gene: NA
CDR3 protein: CASVTAFGNTIYF
CDR3 DNA: TGTGCCAGCGTGACAGCGTTTGGAAACACCATATATTTT

J gene: TRBJ1-4
clone size: many
V gene: TRBV7-2
D gene: NA
CDR3 protein: CASSLASPGGGEKLFF
CDR3 DNA: TGTGCCAGCAGCTTAGCTAGCCCAGGAGGTGGAGAAAAACTGTTTTTT

J gene: TRBJ2-1
clone size: many
V gene: TRBV20-1
D gene: NA
CDR3 protein: CSALRGAISYNEQFF
CDR3 DNA: TGCAGTGCTCTCCGGGGGGCTATCTCCTACAATGAGCAGTTCTTC

J gene: TRBJ1-5
clone size: many
V gene: TRBV12-3/TRBV12-4
D gene: NA
CDR3 protein: CASSTEGSNQPQHF
CDR3 DNA: TGTGCCAGCAGTACTGAGGGGAGCAATCAGCCCCAGCATTTT

J gene: TRBJ1-5
clone size: NA
V gene: TRBV2
D gene: NA
CDR3 protein: CASTFSENQPQHF
CDR3 DNA: TGTGCCAGCACCTTCTCAGAGAATCAGCCCCAGCATTTT

J gene: TRBJ2-4
clone size: few
V gene: TRBV9
D gene: TRBD1
CDR3 protein: CASSVQPGTENIQYF
CDR3 DNA: TGTGCCAGCAGCGTGCAACCGGGGACAGAAAACATTCAGTACTTC

J gene: TRBJ1-6
clone size: few
V gene: TRBV28
D gene: NA
CDR3 protein: CASSFPGYSPLHF
CDR3 DNA: TGTGCCAGCAGTTTTCCGGGATATTCACCCCTCCACTTT

J gene: TRBJ1-2
clone size: many
V gene: TRBV6-1
D gene: NA
CDR3 protein: CASSQGRRYGYTF
CDR3 DNA: TGTGCCAGCAGCCAAGGACGGAGATATGGCTACACCTTC

J gene: TRBJ2-3
clone size: NA
V gene: TRBV7-8
D gene: NA
CDR3 protein: CASSFVTDTQYF
CDR3 DNA: TGTGCCAGCAGCTTCGTCACAGATACGCAGTATTTT

J gene: TRBJ2-3
clone size: many
V gene: TRBV6-5
D gene: NA
CDR3 protein: CASSSPARTDTQYF
CDR3 DNA: TGTGCCAGCAGTTCCCCGGCCCGCACAGATACGCAGTATTTT

J gene: TRBJ2-5
clone size: many
V gene: TRBV14
D gene: NA
CDR3 protein: CASSRGLQETQYF
CDR3 DNA: TGTGCCAGCAGCCGTGGGCTCCAAGAGACCCAGTACTTC

J gene: TRBJ1-5
clone size: many
V gene: TRBV6-2/TRBV6-3
D gene: NA
CDR3 protein: CASTYGRGTAGQPQHF
CDR3 DNA: TGTGCCAGCACCTACGGCCGGGGGACTGCGGGTCAGCCCCAGCATTTT

J gene: TRBJ2-3
clone size: NA
V gene: TRBV10-3
D gene: NA
CDR3 protein: CAISTAQGFTDTQYF
CDR3 DNA: TGTGCCATCAGTACCGCACAGGGATTCACAGATACGCAGTATTTT

J gene: TRBJ2-5
clone size: medium-sized
V gene: TRBV12-3/TRBV12-4
D gene: NA
CDR3 protein: CASIPPGSGTQYF
CDR3 DNA: TGTGCCAGCATCCCCCCGGGCTCTGGGACCCAGTACTTC

J gene: TRBJ1-1
clone size: many
V gene: TRBV5-1
D gene: NA
CDR3 protein: CASRSRRDTEAFF
CDR3 DNA: TGCGCCAGCAGAAGCAGGAGGGACACTGAAGCTTTCTTT

J gene: TRBJ2-1
clone size: few
V gene: TRBV5-7
D gene: TRBD1
CDR3 protein: CASSSDRDNEQFF
CDR3 DNA: TGTGCCAGCAGCTCGGACAGGGACAATGAGCAGTTCTTC

J gene: TRBJ2-1
clone size: many
V gene: TRBV28
D gene: TRBD2
CDR3 protein: CASSYSGGHNEQFF
CDR3 DNA: TGTGCCAGCAGTTATAGCGGGGGGCACAATGAGCAGTTCTTC

J gene: TRBJ2-1
clone size: many
V gene: TRBV11-3
D gene: TRBD2
CDR3 protein: CASSRAGGHSYNEQFF
CDR3 DNA: TGTGCCAGCAGCCGAGCGGGGGGCCACTCCTACAATGAGCAGTTCTTC

J gene: TRBJ1-1
clone size: NA
V gene: TRBV7-8
D gene: NA
CDR3 protein: CASSLDRNRAFF
CDR3 DNA: TGTGCCAGCAGCTTAGACCGCAACCGAGCTTTCTTT

J gene: TRBJ1-1
clone size: many
V gene: TRBV27
D gene: NA
CDR3 protein: CASSAVTGTLNTEAFF
CDR3 DNA: TGTGCCAGCAGTGCCGTCACAGGGACTTTGAACACTGAAGCTTTCTTT

J gene: TRBJ1-2
clone size: many
V gene: TRBV18
D gene: TRBD1
CDR3 protein: CASSPTGGDYGYTF
CDR3 DNA: TGTGCCAGCTCACCAACAGGGGGAGACTATGGCTACACCTTC

J gene: TRBJ2-2
clone size: many
V gene: TRBV5-1
D gene: NA
CDR3 protein: CASSSGGELFF
CDR3 DNA: TGCGCCAGCAGCTCGGGCGGGGAGCTGTTTTTT

J gene: TRBJ2-3
clone size: many
V gene: TRBV7-2
D gene: NA
CDR3 protein: CASSFYTDTQYF
CDR3 DNA: TGTGCCAGCAGCTTCTACACAGATACGCAGTATTTT

J gene: TRBJ1-1
clone size: many
V gene: TRBV25-1
D gene: TRBD1
CDR3 protein: CASREQGASTEAFF
CDR3 DNA: TGTGCCAGCAGGGAACAGGGGGCGAGTACTGAAGCTTTCTTT

J gene: TRBJ1-2
clone size: many
V gene: TRBV5-4
D gene: TRBD1
CDR3 protein: CASSRTGANYGYTF
CDR3 DNA: TGTGCCAGCAGTCGGACAGGGGCCAACTATGGCTACACCTTC

J gene: TRBJ1-2
clone size: NA
V gene: TRBV7-8
D gene: NA
CDR3 protein: CASSSQSRYGYTF
CDR3 DNA: TGTGCCAGCAGCTCACAGAGCCGCTATGGCTACACCTTC

J gene: TRBJ2-3
clone size: many
V gene: TRBV4-2
D gene: NA
CDR3 protein: CASSQDLGAGTDTQYF
CDR3 DNA: TGCGCCAGCAGCCAAGATCTGGGGGCAGGCACAGATACGCAGTATTTT

J gene: TRBJ2-2
clone size: many
V gene: TRBV7-2
D gene: NA
CDR3 protein: CASSLGGSTGELFF
CDR3 DNA: TGTGCCAGCAGCTTAGGAGGGTCTACCGGGGAGCTGTTTTTT

J gene: TRBJ2-3
clone size: many
V gene: TRBV7-2
D gene: TRBD2
CDR3 protein: CASSLTGGSPDTQYF
CDR3 DNA: TGTGCCAGCAGCTTAACGGGGGGTAGCCCCGATACGCAGTATTTT

J gene: TRBJ2-1
clone size: few
V gene: TRBV12-3/TRBV12-4
D gene: TRBD1
CDR3 protein: CASSWRGQGYNEQFF
CDR3 DNA: TGTGCCAGCAGTTGGCGAGGACAGGGATACAATGAGCAGTTCTTC

J gene: TRBJ2-5
clone size: NA
V gene: TRBV7-2
D gene: NA
CDR3 protein: CASSLEPAKETQYF
CDR3 DNA: TGTGCCAGCAGCTTAGAGCCGGCGAAAGAGACCCAGTACTTC

J gene: TRBJ2-1
clone size: many
V gene: TRBV10-3
D gene: TRBD2
CDR3 protein: CAIRPGLGPNEQFF
CDR3 DNA: TGTGCCATCAGGCCGGGACTAGGCCCCAATGAGCAGTTCTTC

J gene: TRBJ2-1
clone size: few
V gene: TRBV20-1
D gene: TRBD2
CDR3 protein: CSAPAGGWGNEQFF
CDR3 DNA: TGCAGTGCTCCAGCGGGGGGCTGGGGGAATGAGCAGTTCTTC

J gene: TRBJ2-5
clone size: many
V gene: TRBV6-4
D gene: TRBD1
CDR3 protein: CASSPGQGETQYF
CDR3 DNA: TGTGCCAGCAGCCCGGGACAGGGAGAGACCCAGTACTTC

J gene: TRBJ1-1
clone size: many
V gene: TRBV12-3/TRBV12-4
D gene: NA
CDR3 protein: CASSFSGGYYTEAFF
CDR3 DNA: TGTGCCAGCAGTTTTTCTGGAGGCTATTACACTGAAGCTTTCTTT

J gene: TRBJ2-5
clone size: many
V gene: TRBV15
D gene: NA
CDR3 protein: CATSRDTRKETQYF
CDR3 DNA: TGTGCCACCAGCAGAGATACTAGGAAAGAGACCCAGTACTTC